Below are 27 T cell receptor beta chains sequenced from a single sample in a study of shared clonotypes between healthy human individuals. Positive CCR7 selection of CD45RO-negative cells yielded the naive CD8 cells, and terminally differentiated effector memory CD45RA+ cells were excluded. TCRdb's copy holds only in-frame clones and misses some; the assay was immunoSEQ multiplex PCR. Among hundreds of thousands of clones listed, 90% to 97% were seen once. The material sequenced was naive CD8+ T cells sorted from blood. The source of these receptors is a woman aged 25 to 39 in good health.

This clone was counted a single time. This CDR3 is also generated by other DNA sequences in the sample. This sequence joins TRBV30 and TRBJ2-2; D uncertain. Trimming removed 2 bases from V and 5 bases from J, with 6 bases in between. The V gene's germline CDR1 is GTSNPN and CDR2 SVGIG (reference sequence). The CDR3 sequence is 12 residues long. Here the CDR3 reads CAWSLRTGELFF. The DNA for the CDR3 is TGTGCCTGGAGTCTACGAACCGGGGAGCTGTTTTTT.

This chain uses TRBV28 with TRBJ1-2, with D possibly TRBD1 on 5 matching bases. V lost 9 bases, J lost 8 bases, and 22 bases lay in between. The CDR3 is 14 residues long. Germline-derived CDR1 and CDR2 are MDHEN and SYDVKM. Written as DNA, the CDR3 is TGTGCCAGTAACTTAGGTGGATTGGGGGTAGGCTACACCTTC. As protein: CASNLGGLGVGYTF.

The rearrangement joins TRBV28 to TRBJ2-7, with a tentative D call TRBD1 (5 bases). V lost 6 bases, J lost 5 bases, and 14 bases lay in between. Germline CDR1 reads MDHEN; CDR2 reads SYDVKM. This CDR3 comprises 13 residues. The CDR3 loop is CASRGQGNHEQYF. The CDR3, as DNA: TGTGCCAGCAGGGGGCAGGGTAACCACGAGCAGTACTTC.

DNA of the CDR3: TGTGCCACCAGCAGAGAGGAAGCCCCCACAGATACGCAGTATTTT. It yields the protein CATSREEAPTDTQYF. The chain has TRBV15 and TRBJ2-3; D is ambiguous. The CDR3 runs 15 residues. The V end was cut by 0 bases, the J end by 2 bases, with 9 bases between. The germline V gene encodes CDR1 LNHNV and CDR2 YYDKDF (reference sequence).

This chain uses TRBV19 with TRBJ1-1; D is ambiguous. V lost 1 base to trimming and J lost 7 bases, with 10 bases between them. Germline CDR1 LNHDA, CDR2 SQIVND (reference sequence). CDR3 length equals 13 residues. The CDR3, as DNA: TGTGCCAGTAGTATAGGATCCGCGGGTGAAGCTTTCTTT. Protein product: CASSIGSAGEAFF.

The chain uses TRBV2 and TRBJ2-7; D remains ambiguous. Per the germline V gene, CDR1 is SNHLY and CDR2 is FYNNEI. The CDR3 is 11 residues long. The V end lost 4 bases, the J end lost 2 bases, and 3 bases lay between the germline ends. This CDR3 reads CASSVTYEQYF. DNA for the CDR3: TGTGCCAGCAGTGTGACCTACGAGCAGTACTTC.

The chain joins TRBV10-1 to TRBJ2-2; no clear D gene. With 3 bases removed from V and 0 bases from J, the gap between germline ends came to 2 bases. This CDR3 spans 13 amino acids. Germline V gene data show CDR1 as WNHNN and CDR2 as SYGVQD (reference sequence). CDR3 coding DNA: TGCGCCAGCAGTGACCCGAACACCGGGGAGCTGTTTTTT. This gives the protein CASSDPNTGELFF.

This clone was recorded only once. The V and J genes are TRBV19 and TRBJ1-5; D is unclear. The length of the CDR3 is 15 residues. CDR1 LNHDA and CDR2 SQIVND come from the germline V gene (reference sequence). V lost 2 bases to trimming and J lost 0 bases, with 8 bases between them. Written as DNA, the CDR3 is TGTGCCAGTAGTATACTGCCCAATAGCAATCAGCCCCAGCATTTT. Translation: CASSILPNSNQPQHF. The full variable domain, completed using reference TRBV19 and TRBJ1-5, is DGGITQSPKYLFRKEGQNVTLSCEQNLNHDAMYWYRQDPGQGLRLIYYSQIVNDFQKGDIAEGYSVSREKKESFPLTVTSAQKNPTAFYLCASSILPNSNQPQHFGDGTRLSIL.

The rearrangement joins TRBV7-6 to TRBJ2-7; 11 positions match TRBD1. The J segment lost 5 bases and the V segment lost 4 bases, leaving 7 bases of the junction unmatched. Germline assignment: CDR1 SGHVS and CDR2 FNYEAQ. The CDR3 runs to 15 residues. The CDR3 here is CASSSQGTGGDEQYF. CDR3 DNA: TGTGCCAGCAGCTCCCAGGGGACAGGGGGGGACGAGCAGTACTTC.

The J gene is TRBJ2-7, the V gene TRBV6-5; D is perhaps TRBD2 (5 bases). This CDR3 contains 13 residues. The V and J ends lost 0 bases and 4 bases respectively, with 7 bases between them. Per the germline V gene, CDR1 is MNHEY and CDR2 is SVGAGI. DNA of the CDR3: TGTGCCAGCAGTTACTCGGTAGCGTACGAGCAGTACTTC. Translating it yields CASSYSVAYEQYF.

The chain links TRBV14 to TRBJ2-5, with D unresolved. In germline, CDR1 is SGHDN, CDR2 FVKESK. The CDR3 has 13 amino acids. V was trimmed by 3 bases and J by 3 bases, leaving 8 bases between them. CDR3 residues: CASSHLREETQYF. The CDR3 coding sequence is TGTGCCAGCAGCCACCTAAGGGAAGAGACCCAGTACTTC.

The rearrangement uses TRBV14 and TRBJ2-7; no clear D gene. The CDR3 totals 15 residues. CDR1 is SGHDN, CDR2 FVKESK, per germline. V lost 1 base and J 5 bases, leaving 15 bases between the germline ends. The DNA for the CDR3 is TGTGCCAGCAGCCAAGGACTGTTTTGGCGTGACGAGCAGTACTTC. Its protein is CASSQGLFWRDEQYF.

This clone has only one observation. The CDR3 reads CASSLEEREVLYGEQFF. The CDR3 DNA follows: TGTGCCAGCAGCTTAGAAGAGCGGGAGGTTTTGTATGGTGAGCAGTTCTTC. The chain joins TRBV7-9 to TRBJ2-1; the match to TRBD2 covers 9 bases. From germline, CDR1 is SEHNR and CDR2 FQNEAQ (reference sequence). CDR3 length: 17 amino acids. The V gene end was trimmed by 1 base and the J gene end by 9 bases; junction bases not matched to a gene: 13.

V gene TRBV27 combines with J gene TRBJ2-7, with TRBD2 identical over 9 bases. Unmatched junction bases numbered 5, after V lost 3 bases and J lost 5 bases. There are 14 residues in the CDR3. CDR1 and CDR2 from the germline V gene are MNHEY and SMNVEV (reference sequence). The CDR3 DNA reads TGTGCCAGCAGTTTCGGCGGGAGGGCCCACGAGCAGTACTTC. Protein sequence: CASSFGGRAHEQYF.

This chain connects TRBV5-5 to TRBJ2-1; D is undetermined. Looked up from germline, CDR1 is SGHKS and CDR2 is YYEKEE (reference sequence). The CDR3 runs to 13 residues. V lost 4 bases and J 6 bases, leaving 11 bases between the germline ends. The CDR3 sequence: CASSPVVLNEQFF. The CDR3 nucleotides are TGTGCCAGCAGCCCCGTGGTGCTCAATGAGCAGTTCTTC.

The CDR3 protein is CASSRGTGLSNEQFF. CDR3 sequence (DNA): TGTGCCAGCAGCCGAGGGACAGGGTTGTCCAATGAGCAGTTCTTC. This rearrangement joins TRBV28 to TRBJ2-1, with TRBD1 identical over 9 bases. V gave up 6 bases and J gave up 6 bases; unmatched junction bases: 9. The CDR3 sequence is 15 residues long. Germline CDR1 reads MDHEN; CDR2 reads SYDVKM.

This clone has just one count. The chain is built from TRBV7-3 and TRBJ1-2, with D tentatively TRBD1 (5 bases). V gave up 5 bases and J gave up 7 bases, with 20 bases separating them. In germline, CDR1 is SGHTA, CDR2 FQGTGA. This CDR3 is built from 15 residues. The CDR3, as DNA: TGTGCCAGCAGCCTACGGAGGACGGGGACGTTTGGCTACACCTTC. This gives the protein CASSLRRTGTFGYTF. Combining the CDR3 with reference TRBV7-3 and TRBJ1-2 gives the whole variable domain GAGVSQTPSNKVTEKGKYVELRCDPISGHTALYWYRQSLGQGPEFLIYFQGTGAADDSGLPNDRFFAVRPEGSVSTLKIQRTERGDSAVYLCASSLRRTGTFGYTFGSGTRLTVV.

The CDR3 DNA reads as TGTGCCAGCAGCTCCACAGGAGAGCTTGCCTACGAGCAGTACTTC. Translating it yields CASSSTGELAYEQYF. The chain couples TRBV5-6 to TRBJ2-7; D is perhaps TRBD1 (5 bases). CDR1 and CDR2 (germline): SGHDT, YYEEEE. V lost 3 bases and J 2 bases, leaving 15 bases between the germline ends. The CDR3 is 15 residues long.

In this sample, this clone turned up once. V usage is TRBV4-2 and J usage is TRBJ1-5, with a weak D call TRBD1 (6 bases). The CDR3 sequence is 13 residues long. Trimming left V 4 bases short and J 7 bases short, with 11 bases between. In germline, CDR1 is LGHNA, CDR2 YNFKEQ. The CDR3 DNA reads as TGTGCCAGCAGCCCCGGAAGGGGGCAGCCCCAGCATTTT. Encoded protein: CASSPGRGQPQHF.

The V and J genes are TRBV4-1 and TRBJ1-2, with 8 bases identical to TRBD1. Germline V gene lookup returns CDR1 MGHRA and CDR2 YSYEKL. The CDR3 is made up of 15 amino acids. V dropped 0 bases and J dropped 8; count of bases not matched to a gene: 8. The CDR3 coding sequence is TGCGCCAGCAGCCAAGATTTTCAGGGGGCACAAGGCTACACCTTC. Protein: CASSQDFQGAQGYTF.

This chain links TRBV27 with TRBJ1-4; perhaps TRBD1 as D (5 bases). CDR3 length: 13 amino acids. V was trimmed by 3 bases and J by 4 bases, leaving 6 bases between them. CDR1 and CDR2 from the germline V gene are MNHEY and SMNVEV (reference sequence). CDR3 DNA: TGTGCCAGCAGTTTCGGGGGTAATGAAAAACTGTTTTTT. It yields the protein CASSFGGNEKLFF.

The J gene is TRBJ1-2, the V gene TRBV27; possibly TRBD1 for D (6 bases). Between the trimmed V and J ends, which lost 2 bases and 2 bases, there was a span of 18 bases. Germline V lookup: CDR1 MNHEY, CDR2 SMNVEV (reference sequence). The CDR3 has 17 residues. CDR3 region: CASSLTWDTLPNYGYTF. The DNA of the CDR3 is TGTGCCAGCAGTTTAACCTGGGACACTCTACCGAACTATGGCTACACCTTC.

The table lists this clone with a count of one. The genes are TRBV15 and TRBJ1-3, with 7 positions matching TRBD1. Germline loops: CDR1 LNHNV, CDR2 YYDKDF (reference sequence). The CDR3 extends over 16 amino acids. V lost 6 bases and J lost 0; bases outside the gene matches: 8. This CDR3 is CATRNQDRFSGNTIYF. CDR3 nucleotides: TGTGCCACCAGAAACCAGGACAGGTTCTCTGGAAACACCATATATTTT.

V gene TRBV7-4 combines with J gene TRBJ2-7; a possible D gene is TRBD2 (7 bases). Germline values: CDR1 SGHVT, CDR2 SQSDAQ. The CDR3 consists of 15 residues. V was cut by 5 bases and J by 3 bases, with 17 bases left in between. This CDR3 is CASSVFSGGHYEQYF. The DNA of the CDR3 is TGTGCCAGCAGCGTCTTTTCGGGGGGCCACTACGAGCAGTACTTC.

The V call is TRBV30, the J call TRBJ2-3; unclear D gene. Germline V lookup: CDR1 GTSNPN, CDR2 SVGIG (reference sequence). V gave up 4 bases and J gave up 1 base, with 15 bases separating them. The CDR3 covers 15 residues. The CDR3 region is CAWIRSVGGTDTQYF. For the CDR3, the DNA is TGTGCCTGGATCCGTTCAGTAGGAGGCACAGATACGCAGTATTTT.

The chain combines TRBV7-3 with TRBJ2-1; D perhaps matches TRBD1 (6 bases). The CDR3 runs to 15 residues. V was clipped by 5 bases and J by 0 bases, with 11 bases between them. Germline V lookup: CDR1 SGHTA, CDR2 FQGTGA. The CDR3 DNA reads as TGTGCCAGCAGCCTACAGGGCGGCTCCTACAATGAGCAGTTCTTC. It specifies CASSLQGGSYNEQFF.

The J gene is TRBJ2-2, the V gene TRBV18; 8 bases align to TRBD1. V was clipped by 0 bases and J by 8 bases; unmatched bases: 2. Germline V gene data show CDR1 as KGHSH and CDR2 as LQKENI. The CDR3 sequence is 14 residues long. Here the CDR3 reads CASSPPTGEGELFF. In DNA form, the CDR3 reads TGTGCCAGCTCACCACCGACAGGGGAAGGGGAGCTGTTTTTT.